The rows below give T cell receptor beta chains drawn from one sample of a study of T cells expressing NK-cell markers. TCRdb re-called the 5' RACE reads and shows each CDR3 protein once, DNA omitted. The sample holds fewer than 300,000 distinct CDR3 sequences. Sequencing was done on a sample of blood T cells: a sorted CD56 or NKG2C T cell subset, CD4+ or CD8+ T cells, or bulk PBMC T cells (not recorded which). Receptor source: a woman between 18 and 75 years old in good health. Each CDR3 is given with its conserved first and last residue.

j_gene | v_gene | CDR3aa
TRBJ2-7 | TRBV29-1 | CSVGQSSGEQYF
TRBJ2-2 | TRBV11-3 | CASTPSVRGTGELFF
TRBJ2-1 | TRBV6-4 | CASSDGLGAGQFF
TRBJ1-5 | TRBV7-2 | CASSWSGRNHQPQHF
TRBJ2-1 | TRBV7-3 | CASSQGRGSYNEQFF
TRBJ2-1 | TRBV20-1 | CSARVRTSMNEQFF
TRBJ1-2 | TRBV9 | CASSQRTRGAYGYTF
TRBJ2-3 | TRBV20-1 | CSARDVSGRGADTQYF
TRBJ1-2 | TRBV28 | CASSPGTEPYGYTF
TRBJ1-1 | TRBV4-3 | CASSQVWETGFNTEAFF
TRBJ2-2 | TRBV5-1 | CASSFGGAGELFF
TRBJ2-3 | TRBV20-1 | CSAVDGSAKVTDTQYF
TRBJ2-3 | TRBV5-1 | CASSAQQADTQYF
TRBJ2-1 | TRBV6-4 | CASSEASGSHEQFF
TRBJ2-5 | TRBV7-2 | CASSSPPLLGYQETQYF
TRBJ2-7 | TRBV2 | CASTRQGWYEQYF
TRBJ2-3 | TRBV5-1 | CASSFSGAASTDTQYF
TRBJ2-5 | TRBV7-9 | CASSLRVPLGETQYF
TRBJ1-5 | TRBV12-3/TRBV12-4 | CASSLISGQPQHF
TRBJ1-5 | TRBV19 | CACRKGGNQPQHF
TRBJ1-5 | TRBV20-1 | CSARSLTRDRLNQPQHF
TRBJ1-3 | TRBV18 | CASSQDTSGNTIYF
TRBJ2-3 | TRBV29-1 | CSVDHGADTQYF
TRBJ2-1 | TRBV12-3/TRBV12-4 | CASGLAGVLNEQFF
TRBJ2-1 | TRBV25-1 | CASSPSRARLVWAYNEQFF
TRBJ2-1 | TRBV6-5 | CASRPGPTILF
TRBJ1-1 | TRBV4-3 | CASSLDQASHTEAFF
TRBJ2-1 | TRBV7-2 | CASSLDRGQYNEQFF
TRBJ2-2 | TRBV18 | CASSPPSLTTGELFF
TRBJ2-5 | TRBV19 | CASSIRRQETQYF
TRBJ2-3 | TRBV7-2 | CASSFLAGVDTQYF
TRBJ1-1 | TRBV28 | CASSETVSANTEAFF
TRBJ2-1 | TRBV5-6 | CASSVTGEYNEQFF
TRBJ2-1 | TRBV4-3 | CASSLRDSQGHEQFF
TRBJ1-2 | TRBV7-2 | CASSLAGGNGGYTF
TRBJ2-1 | TRBV24-1 | CATSDPHYNEQFF
TRBJ1-3 | TRBV12-3/TRBV12-4 | CASSSDYYSGNTIYF
TRBJ1-6 | TRBV25-1 | CASSDSRAYNSPLHF
TRBJ1-2 | TRBV28 | CASSPNTGEWNGYTF
TRBJ2-3 | TRBV20-1 | CSAPRTSANTDTQYF
TRBJ1-5 | TRBV7-2 | CASTRGGGTNQPQHF
TRBJ2-6 | TRBV14 | CASSQGLWSGANVLTF
TRBJ2-1 | TRBV7-2 | CASARGGYNEQFF
TRBJ2-3 | TRBV7-3 | CASSLNSAGSTDTQYF
TRBJ1-2 | TRBV28 | CASIRRQGYGYTF
TRBJ2-2 | TRBV7-2 | CASSLGFSGQAGELFF
TRBJ2-5 | TRBV20-1 | CSARAVGLREETQYF
TRBJ1-5 | TRBV6-2/TRBV6-3 | CASSYGGQAPQHF